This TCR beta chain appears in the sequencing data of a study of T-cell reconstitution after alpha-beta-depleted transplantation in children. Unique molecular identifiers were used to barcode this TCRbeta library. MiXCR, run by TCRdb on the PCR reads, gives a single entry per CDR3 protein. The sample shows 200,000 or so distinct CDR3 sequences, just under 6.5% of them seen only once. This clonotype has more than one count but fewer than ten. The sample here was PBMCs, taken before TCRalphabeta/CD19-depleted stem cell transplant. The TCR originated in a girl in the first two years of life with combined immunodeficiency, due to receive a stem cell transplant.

The CDR3: CASSLTTPGAGSNQPQHF. The CDR3 DNA sequence: TGTGCCAGCAGCTTAACGACCCCGGGCGCAGGTAGCAATCAGCCCCAGCATTTT. This chain uses TRBV7-6 with TRBJ1-5; D not certain. V was trimmed by 2 bases and J by 0 bases, leaving 17 bases between them. The germline gives CDR1 SGHVS, CDR2 FNYEAQ. The CDR3 contains 18 residues.